The 5 T cell receptor beta chains below come from one sample, sequenced in a study of cytomegalovirus exposure and HLA in healthy donors. Primers for the PCR totalled 60 Vbeta and 13 Jbeta. Here immunoSEQ multiplex PCR was the method, and the copy in TCRdb shows in-frame clones only, minus some. The sample lists 85,000 to 100,000 clones, approximately 83% seen once, with more than 3% in the top ten. Sequencing was performed on PBMCs. These receptors originate from a female donor in good health and CMV-seropositive.

This chain uses TRBV30 with TRBJ1-4; D perhaps matches TRBD1 (5 bases). This CDR3 is built from 13 residues. V lost 5 bases to trimming and J lost 7 bases, with 14 bases between them. Germline V gene lookup returns CDR1 GTSNPN and CDR2 SVGIG (reference sequence). The CDR3 region has the DNA TGTGCCTGGGCGGGGGACTTAGGTGAAAAACTGTTTTTT. It specifies CAWAGDLGEKLFF.

The chain couples TRBV7-9 to TRBJ1-3, with TRBD1 matching 9 bases. After removal of 8 bases from V and 3 bases from J, the junction contained 8 bases not matched to a gene. The CDR3 sequence is 15 residues long. CDR1 and CDR2 from the germline V gene are SEHNR and FQNEAQ (reference sequence). The CDR3, as DNA: TGTGCCAGCGGTTCGGGGACAGGGAATGGAAACACCATATATTTT. Amino acid sequence: CASGSGTGNGNTIYF.

CDR3 loop: CASRGGQGVTSGPRDTQYF. CDR3 in DNA: TGTGCCAGCAGAGGGGGACAGGGGGTGACTAGCGGTCCACGGGATACGCAGTATTTT. V usage is TRBV2 and J usage is TRBJ2-3; 11 nucleotides line up with TRBD1. This CDR3 has 19 residues. Per germline, CDR1 SNHLY and CDR2 FYNNEI. The junction had 20 bases not matched to a gene; V was cut back by 6 bases and J by 6 bases.

The gene calls are TRBV5-6 and TRBJ1-1; D gene uncertain. CDR3 length: 11 residues. V was clipped by 6 bases and J by 8 bases, with 11 bases between them. Germline CDR1 SGHDT, CDR2 YYEEEE. For the CDR3, the DNA is TGTGCCAGCACTTTGCGGGGAGAAGCTTTCTTT. Its protein product is CASTLRGEAFF.

This chain connects TRBV5-1 to TRBJ2-2, with 8 bases lining up with TRBD1. CDR1 and CDR2 (germline): SGHRS, YFSETQ. The length of the CDR3 is 15 residues. Trimming at V came to 5 bases and at J to 4 bases, leaving 7 bases not matched to a gene. The CDR3 sequence is CASRQTGVVTGELFF. In nucleotides, the CDR3 is TGCGCCAGCAGACAGACAGGGGTTGTCACCGGGGAGCTGTTTTTT.